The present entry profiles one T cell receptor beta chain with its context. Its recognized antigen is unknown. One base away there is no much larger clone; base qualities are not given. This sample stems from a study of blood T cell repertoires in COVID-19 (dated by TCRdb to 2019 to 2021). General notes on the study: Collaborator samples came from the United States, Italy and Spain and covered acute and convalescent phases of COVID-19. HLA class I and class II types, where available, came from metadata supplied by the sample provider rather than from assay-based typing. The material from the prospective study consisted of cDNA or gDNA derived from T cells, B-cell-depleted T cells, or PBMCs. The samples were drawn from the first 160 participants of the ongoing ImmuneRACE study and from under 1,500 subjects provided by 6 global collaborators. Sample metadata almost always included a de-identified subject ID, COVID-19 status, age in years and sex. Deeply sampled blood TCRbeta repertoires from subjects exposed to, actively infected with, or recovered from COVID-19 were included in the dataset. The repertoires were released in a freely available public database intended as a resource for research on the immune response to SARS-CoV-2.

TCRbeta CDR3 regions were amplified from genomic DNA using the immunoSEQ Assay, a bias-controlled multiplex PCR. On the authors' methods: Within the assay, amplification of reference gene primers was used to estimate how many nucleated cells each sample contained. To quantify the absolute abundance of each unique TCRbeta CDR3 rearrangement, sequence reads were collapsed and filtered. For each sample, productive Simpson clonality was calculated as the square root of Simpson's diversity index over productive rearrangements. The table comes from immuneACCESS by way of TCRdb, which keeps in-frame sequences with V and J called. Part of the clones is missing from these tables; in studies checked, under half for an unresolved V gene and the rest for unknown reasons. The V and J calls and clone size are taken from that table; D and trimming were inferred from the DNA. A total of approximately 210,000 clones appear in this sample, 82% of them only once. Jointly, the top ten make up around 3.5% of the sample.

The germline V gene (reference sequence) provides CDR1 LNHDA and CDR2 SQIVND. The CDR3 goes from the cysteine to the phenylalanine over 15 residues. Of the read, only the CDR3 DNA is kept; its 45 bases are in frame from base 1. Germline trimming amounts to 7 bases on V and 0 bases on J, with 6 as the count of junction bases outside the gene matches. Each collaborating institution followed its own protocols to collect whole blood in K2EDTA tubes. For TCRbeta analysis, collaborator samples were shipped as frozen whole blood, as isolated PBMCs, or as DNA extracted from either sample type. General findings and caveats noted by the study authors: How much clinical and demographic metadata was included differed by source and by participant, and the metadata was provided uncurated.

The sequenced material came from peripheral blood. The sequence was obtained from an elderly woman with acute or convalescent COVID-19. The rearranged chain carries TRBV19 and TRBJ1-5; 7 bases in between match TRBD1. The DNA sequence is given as TGTGCCAGTAAGACAGGGCGACATAGCAATCAGCCCCAGCATTTT. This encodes CASKTGRHSNQPQHF.